This T cell receptor beta chain originates from a study of beta chain features in type 1 diabetes. Findings and limits, study-wide: High-TCR-expressing cells could be over-represented by cDNA sequencing. TCRB repertoires of naive, central memory and Treg cells appeared more similar among patients than among healthy donors. Type 1 diabetes patients had fewer VDJ junction insertions and more deletions.

Expressed TCRB transcripts got sequenced, as all isolated RNA was reverse transcribed. This table comes from immunoSEQ multiplex PCR, and its TCRdb copy is limited to in-frame clones, with some not included. The table has about 200,000 clones, 9.5% to 13% seen once. Trimming took 0 bases from V and 8 from J; bases not matched to a gene: 11. This CDR3 is 17 amino acids long. Germline V gene lookup returns CDR1 LGHNA and CDR2 YSLEER. Concerning this clone itself: Its specificity is not known.

The sequencing sample was made of central memory CD4+ T cells from blood. This TCR came from a man between 18 and 35 years old in good health. This rearrangement joins TRBV4-3 to TRBJ2-1, with 9 nucleotides matching TRBD2. The CDR3 is CASSQDGFSGSGDEQFF. DNA for the CDR3: TGCGCCAGCAGCCAAGATGGGTTTAGCGGGAGTGGCGATGAGCAGTTCTTC.